Sequencing of this T cell receptor (beta chain) was carried out in a study of cytomegalovirus exposure and HLA in healthy donors. 13 Jbeta primers and 60 Vbeta primers were used for the PCR. TCRdb keeps only in-frame clones here, not all; method: immunoSEQ multiplex PCR. The sample has about 89,000 clones, approximately 63% seen once; the top ten hold 6% to 6.5%. Germline V gene lookup returns CDR1 LGHNA and CDR2 YSLEER. The length of the CDR3 is 14 residues. The J segment lost 6 bases and the V segment lost 1 base, leaving 3 bases of the junction unmatched. The sample holds a few counts of this clone. Its target is not known. At the DNA level, this CDR3 is encoded by other sequences in the same sample as well. The study, taken as a whole, reports: Associated with cytomegalovirus, according to the listing, were 150 to 200 TCR beta chains. Apart from CMV serostatus, no immune exposure information was available. It was reported in a later analysis that an Asian-associated ancestry cluster showed fewer N-insertions than the roughly 660-donor mean. CMV antigen specificity of a few CMV-associated chains was confirmed in vitro.

The sequenced material came from PBMCs. This clonotype was sampled from a young woman in good health and CMV-seronegative. The chain couples TRBV4-3 to TRBJ2-3; 8 nucleotides line up with TRBD1. As DNA, the CDR3 is TGCGCCAGCAGCCAAGCAGGGGGCAGGGATACGCAGTATTTT. It is translated as CASSQAGGRDTQYF.